These T cell receptor beta chains were read from a single sample in a study of T cell responses to AZD1222 COVID-19 vaccine. Produced via immunoSEQ multiplex PCR; TCRdb's table is partial and in-frame only. The sample includes 200,000 or so clones, about 94% of them seen just once. Sequencing used peripheral blood, obtained on day 0 of AZD1222 vaccination. The receptors derive from an adult in good health. Both conserved end residues are part of each CDR3. A D gene is named only where the DNA matches it firmly. Clone size, where shown, is once, few, many, or a class for clones that have expanded.

j_call d_call v_call clone_size cdr3_nt cdr3_aa
TRBJ1-4 . TRBV28 . TGTGCCAGCAGTTTTATGGGGGCTATGGGGGGAACTAATGAAAAACTGTTTTTT CASSFMGAMGGTNEKLFF
TRBJ2-3 . TRBV19 . TGTGCCAGTAGTATCGGTTACAGCACAGATACGCAGTATTTT CASSIGYSTDTQYF
TRBJ1-1 TRBD1 TRBV11-2 . TGTGCCAGCAGCGGGACAGGAGAAGCTTTCTTT CASSGTGEAFF
TRBJ1-1 . TRBV19 . TGTGCCAGTAGCCTCCGGGACTCAACCCAGGGCGTGAACACTGAAGCTTTCTTT CASSLRDSTQGVNTEAFF
TRBJ2-7 . TRBV19 . TGTGCCAGTAGTACCCTGCGGGACAGCGCCACCTACGAGCAGTACTTC CASSTLRDSATYEQYF
TRBJ1-2 TRBD1 TRBV9 . TGTGCCAGCAGCGTAGGGCAGGGGGTCTCTGGCTACACCTTC CASSVGQGVSGYTF
TRBJ2-2 . TRBV19 . TGTGCCAGTAGGCAGGTTCACGGGGAGCTGTTTTTT CASRQVHGELFF
TRBJ2-1 . TRBV3-1/TRBV3-2 . TGTGCCAGCAGCCAGACATTGGGGCCCTACAATGAGCAGTTCTTC CASSQTLGPYNEQFF
TRBJ1-6 . TRBV11-1 . TGTGCCAGCAGCTTAGGACGAGGGGTTCCACCCCTCCACTTT CASSLGRGVPPLHF
TRBJ2-2 . TRBV6-5 . TGTGCCAGCAGTTACGCGGAGGGAAGGGCCGGGGAGCTGTTTTTT CASSYAEGRAGELFF
TRBJ2-6 . TRBV18 once TGTGCCAGCTCCCCCGCTCCCGAAGACTCTGGGGCCAACGTCCTGACTTTC CASSPAPEDSGANVLTF
TRBJ2-2 . TRBV24-1 . TGTGCCACCAGTGATCCCCGTCGGACAGTTAGCGGGGAGCTGTTTTTT CATSDPRRTVSGELFF
TRBJ2-1 TRBD2 TRBV11-2 once TGTGCCAGCAGCTTAAACGTCGGGCTAGCGGGCTACAGAGAGCAGTTCTTC CASSLNVGLAGYREQFF
TRBJ1-2 . TRBV6-1 . TGTGCCAGCAGTGAAAATCGGGGGCGGGATGGCTACACCTTC CASSENRGRDGYTF
TRBJ2-3 TRBD1 TRBV6-4 . TGTGCCAGCAGTGGACAGGGGACAGATACGCAGTATTTT CASSGQGTDTQYF
TRBJ1-2 . TRBV11-2 . TGTGCCAGCAGCTTATACCGCAGGGGCGGCGGCTACACCTTC CASSLYRRGGGYTF
TRBJ2-7 . TRBV5-4 . TGTGCCAGCAGCCGAGGGCTGACCTACGAGCAGTACTTC CASSRGLTYEQYF
TRBJ2-5 . TRBV10-3 . TGTGCCATCAGTGAGACGGGAGAGACCCAGTACTTC CAISETGETQYF
TRBJ1-2 TRBD1 TRBV24-1 . TGTGCCACCAGTGATCCTGGACAGGGGCTTCTGGAGGGGGGCTACACCTTC CATSDPGQGLLEGGYTF
TRBJ2-5 TRBD2 TRBV9 . TGTGCCAGCAGCGTATCTCGGCTAGCGGGAGGAGGCGAGACCCAGTACTTC CASSVSRLAGGGETQYF
TRBJ1-1 TRBD1 TRBV3-1/TRBV3-2 . TGTGCCAGCAGCCAACCGGGACAGCGGAACACTGAAGCTTTCTTT CASSQPGQRNTEAFF
TRBJ1-1 . TRBV28 . TGTGCCAGCAGTTTATATCAGGAGTTAGCTTTCTTT CASSLYQELAFF
TRBJ2-3 . TRBV18 . TGTGCCAGCTCACAAAAGCGCCCGGACAGCACAGATACGCAGTATTTT CASSQKRPDSTDTQYF
TRBJ2-1 . TRBV7-9 . TGTGCCAGCAGCCAGGACCATGAGCAGTTCTTC CASSQDHEQFF